The 8 T cell receptor beta chains given below trace back to one sample, sequenced in a study of blood T cell repertoires in COVID-19. Measured with immunoSEQ multiplex PCR; TCRdb has only the in-frame clones, and not every one. This sample has tens of thousands of clones; 70% to 85% occur once, and the top ten carry under 9%. The sequencing sample was made of peripheral blood. The receptors stem from a human donor in a cohort sampled during active COVID-19.

CDR3 amino acids: CASSQKQNSGNTIYF. DNA of the CDR3: TGTGCCAGCAGCCAGAAACAGAACTCTGGAAACACCATATATTTT. The V call is TRBV3-1 (or the pseudogene TRBV3-2), the J call TRBJ1-3; D is uncertain. The CDR3 covers 15 residues. V gave up 3 bases and J gave up 0 bases, with 9 bases separating them. CDR1 and CDR2 from the germline V gene are LGHDT and YNNKEL (reference sequence).

The chain carries TRBV7-2 and TRBJ2-3; 10 bases are shared with TRBD2. Germline V CDR1 and CDR2: SGHTA, FQGNSA. CDR3 length: 16 residues. Here the CDR3 reads CADRRGLAGVADTQYF. CDR3 DNA: TGTGCAGACAGAAGAGGGCTAGCGGGAGTGGCAGATACGCAGTATTTT.

In this sample, this clone turned up once. This chain joins TRBV14 and TRBJ2-1, with TRBD2 matching over 7 bases. Germline values: CDR1 SGHDN, CDR2 FVKESK. There are 14 residues in the CDR3. Losses at the gene ends were 8 bases for V and 4 bases for J; bases not matched to a gene: 8. Here the CDR3 DNA reads TGTGCCAGCGGGACTATCGGTTCTTACAATGAGCAGTTCTTC. Protein product: CASGTIGSYNEQFF.

The chain combines TRBV9 with TRBJ1-2, with D tentatively TRBD1 (6 bases). The CDR3 loop spans 13 amino acids. The germline gives CDR1 SGDLS, CDR2 YYNGEE. With 1 base removed from V and 6 bases from J, the gap between germline ends came to 10 bases. CDR3 residues: CASSVISGDGYTF. CDR3 nucleotide sequence: TGTGCCAGCAGCGTAATTTCAGGGGATGGCTACACCTTC.

The V call is TRBV18, the J call TRBJ2-7; the match to TRBD2 covers 12 bases. CDR1 and CDR2 (germline): KGHSH, LQKENI. The CDR3 spans 14 residues. The trim removed 6 bases at V and 6 bases at J, leaving 6 bases unmatched. CDR3 in amino acids: CASSRLAGEGEQYF. The CDR3 nucleotides read TGTGCCAGCTCCCGACTAGCGGGAGAGGGCGAGCAGTACTTC.

The chain links TRBV3-1 (or the pseudogene TRBV3-2) to TRBJ1-4; tentatively, D is TRBD1 (5 bases). Looked up from germline, CDR1 is LGHDT and CDR2 is YNNKEL (reference sequence). The CDR3 length is 16 residues. V was clipped by 1 base and J by 11 bases, with 20 bases between them. The CDR3 nucleotides read TGTGCCAGCAGCCAAGGGGTTCCGGGACTCATCCCTAAACTGTTTTTT. Translated, it gives CASSQGVPGLIPKLFF.

This chain uses TRBV7-2 with TRBJ2-3; TRBD1 matches at 7 bases. Germline loops: CDR1 SGHTA, CDR2 FQGNSA. This CDR3 is 13 amino acids long. V dropped 5 bases and J dropped 1; count of bases not matched to a gene: 0. CDR3 in amino acids: CASSGQGTDTQYF. Written as DNA, the CDR3 is TGTGCCAGCAGCGGACAGGGCACAGATACGCAGTATTTT.

V is TRBV3-1 (or the pseudogene TRBV3-2) and J is TRBJ2-5; a possible D gene is TRBD1 (5 bases). Germline V lookup: CDR1 LGHDT, CDR2 YNNKEL (reference sequence). V was trimmed by 0 bases and J by 2 bases, leaving 13 bases between them. This CDR3 is built from 16 residues. Here the CDR3 reads CASSQDATVYQETQYF. The CDR3 DNA reads TGTGCCAGCAGCCAAGATGCGACAGTTTATCAAGAGACCCAGTACTTC.